Listed here are 3 T cell receptor beta chains from one sample, sequenced in a study of OX40 agonist ivuxolimab in advanced cancers. Method: immunoSEQ multiplex PCR; TCRdb's copy keeps in-frame clones and lacks some. This repertoire shows some 45,000 clones, 75% to 90% found once; its top ten account for about 4.3%. The sequenced sample was CD4+ or CD8+ T cells sorted from blood, obtained in a trial of the OX40 agonist ivuxolimab. The receptors stem from an adult with an advanced solid tumor such as melanoma, head and neck, liver or kidney cancer.

The V call is TRBV28, the J call TRBJ2-1; D is possibly TRBD1 (6 bases). The CDR3 covers 15 residues. V was shortened by 3 bases and J by 0 bases, with 9 bases between the two germline ends. Germline values: CDR1 MDHEN, CDR2 SYDVKM. The CDR3 nucleotides are TGTGCCAGCAGTTTCAGGGGTCTCTCCTACAATGAGCAGTTCTTC. Encoded protein: CASSFRGLSYNEQFF. Combining the CDR3 with reference TRBV28 and TRBJ2-1 gives the whole variable domain DVKVTQSSRYLVKRTGEKVFLECVQDMDHENMFWYRQDPGLGLRLIYFSYDVKMKEKGDIPEGYSVSREKKERFSLILESASTNQTSMYLCASSFRGLSYNEQFFGPGTRLTVL.

This sequence joins TRBV2 and TRBJ2-1, with 7 bases aligning to TRBD1. J lost 13 bases, V lost 4 bases, and 10 bases had no gene match. Germline loops: CDR1 SNHLY, CDR2 FYNNEI. The CDR3 has 13 amino acids. The DNA for the CDR3 is TGTGCCAGCAGTGCCTTCCCGGGACAGATACAGTTCTTC. As protein: CASSAFPGQIQFF.

CDR3 protein: CASSPRGRDDEQYF. CDR3 coding DNA: TGTGCCAGCTCACCACGGGGCAGGGACGACGAGCAGTACTTC. The V call is TRBV18, the J call TRBJ2-7; D possibly matches TRBD1 or TRBD2 (5 bases each). Germline CDR1 KGHSH, CDR2 LQKENI. Trimming left V 1 base short and J 5 bases short, with 12 bases between. The CDR3 consists of 14 residues.